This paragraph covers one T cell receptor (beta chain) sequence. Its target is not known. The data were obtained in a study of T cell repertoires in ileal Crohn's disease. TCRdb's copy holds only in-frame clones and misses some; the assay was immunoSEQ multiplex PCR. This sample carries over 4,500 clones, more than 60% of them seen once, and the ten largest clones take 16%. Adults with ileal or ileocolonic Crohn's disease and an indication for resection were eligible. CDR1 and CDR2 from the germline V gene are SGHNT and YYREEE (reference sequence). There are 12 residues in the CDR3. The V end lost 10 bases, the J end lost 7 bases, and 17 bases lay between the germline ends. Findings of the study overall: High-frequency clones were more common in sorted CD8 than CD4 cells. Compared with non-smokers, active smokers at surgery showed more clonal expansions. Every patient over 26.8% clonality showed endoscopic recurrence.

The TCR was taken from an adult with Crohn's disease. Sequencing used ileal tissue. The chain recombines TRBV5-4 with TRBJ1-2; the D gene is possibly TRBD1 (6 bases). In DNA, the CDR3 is TGTGCCTCACGGACAGATTCGGCTGGCTACACCTTC. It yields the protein CASRTDSAGYTF.